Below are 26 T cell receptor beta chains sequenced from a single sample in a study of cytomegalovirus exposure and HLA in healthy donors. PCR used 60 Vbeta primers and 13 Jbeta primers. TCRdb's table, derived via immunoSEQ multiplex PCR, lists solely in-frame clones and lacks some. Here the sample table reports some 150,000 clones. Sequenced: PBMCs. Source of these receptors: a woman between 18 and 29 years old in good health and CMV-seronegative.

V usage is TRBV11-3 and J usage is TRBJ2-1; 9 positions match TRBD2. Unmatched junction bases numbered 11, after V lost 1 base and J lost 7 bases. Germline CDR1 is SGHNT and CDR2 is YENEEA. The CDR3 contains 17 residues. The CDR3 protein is CASSLGGLAGVRNEQFF. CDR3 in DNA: TGTGCCAGCAGCTTAGGAGGATTAGCGGGAGTGAGAAATGAGCAGTTCTTC.

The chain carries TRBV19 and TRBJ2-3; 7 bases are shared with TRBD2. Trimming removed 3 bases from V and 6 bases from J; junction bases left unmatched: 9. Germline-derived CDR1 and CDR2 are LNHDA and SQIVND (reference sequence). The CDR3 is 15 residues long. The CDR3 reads CASSISRGGLDTQYF. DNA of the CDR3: TGTGCCAGTAGTATTTCTCGGGGAGGGTTGGATACGCAGTATTTT. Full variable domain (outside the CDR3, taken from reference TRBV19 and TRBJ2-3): DGGITQSPKYLFRKEGQNVTLSCEQNLNHDAMYWYRQDPGQGLRLIYYSQIVNDFQKGDIAEGYSVSREKKESFPLTVTSAQKNPTAFYLCASSISRGGLDTQYFGPGTRLTVL.

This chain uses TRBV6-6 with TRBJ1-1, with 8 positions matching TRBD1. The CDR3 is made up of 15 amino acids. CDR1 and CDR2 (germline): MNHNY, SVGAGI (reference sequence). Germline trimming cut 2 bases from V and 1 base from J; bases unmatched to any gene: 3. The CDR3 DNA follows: TGTGCCAGCAGTTACGGGGGACAGGAGAACACTGAAGCTTTCTTT. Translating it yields CASSYGGQENTEAFF.

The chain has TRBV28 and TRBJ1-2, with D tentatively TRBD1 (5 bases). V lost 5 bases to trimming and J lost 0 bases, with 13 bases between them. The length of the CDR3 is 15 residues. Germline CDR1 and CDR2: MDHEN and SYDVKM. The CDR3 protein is CASSPQGQANYGYTF. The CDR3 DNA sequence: TGTGCCAGCAGTCCTCAGGGCCAAGCTAACTATGGCTACACCTTC.

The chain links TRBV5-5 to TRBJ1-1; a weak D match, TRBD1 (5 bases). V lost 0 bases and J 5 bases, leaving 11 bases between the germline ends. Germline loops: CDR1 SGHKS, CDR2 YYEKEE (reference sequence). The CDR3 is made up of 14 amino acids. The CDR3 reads CASSLVRGRTEAFF. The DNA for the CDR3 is TGTGCCAGCAGCTTGGTACGGGGGAGGACTGAAGCTTTCTTT. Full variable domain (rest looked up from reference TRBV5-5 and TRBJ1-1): DAGVTQSPTHLIKTRGQQVTLRCSPISGHKSVSWYQQVLGQGPQFIFQYYEKEERGRGNFPDRFSARQFPNYSSELNVNALLLGDSALYLCASSLVRGRTEAFFGQGTRLTVV.

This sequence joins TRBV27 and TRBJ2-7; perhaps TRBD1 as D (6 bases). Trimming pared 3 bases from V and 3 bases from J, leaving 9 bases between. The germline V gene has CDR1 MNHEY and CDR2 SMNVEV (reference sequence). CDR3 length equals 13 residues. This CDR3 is CASSFQTGYEQYV. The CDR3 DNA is TGTGCCAGCAGTTTCCAGACAGGCTACGAGCAGTACGTC.

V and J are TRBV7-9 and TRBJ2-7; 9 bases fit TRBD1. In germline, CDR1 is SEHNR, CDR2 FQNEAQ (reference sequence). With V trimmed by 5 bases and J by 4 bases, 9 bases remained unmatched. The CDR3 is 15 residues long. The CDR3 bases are TGTGCCAGCAGCGGCTTAGGACAGGGGTGGTACGAGCAGTACTTC. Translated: CASSGLGQGWYEQYF.

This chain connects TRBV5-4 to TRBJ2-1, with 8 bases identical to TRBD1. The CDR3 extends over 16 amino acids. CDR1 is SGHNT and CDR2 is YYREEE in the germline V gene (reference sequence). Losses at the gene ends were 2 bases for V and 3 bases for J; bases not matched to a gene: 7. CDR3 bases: TGTGCCAGCAGCTTAAGACAGGGGACCAACTACAATGAGCAGTTCTTC. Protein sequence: CASSLRQGTNYNEQFF.

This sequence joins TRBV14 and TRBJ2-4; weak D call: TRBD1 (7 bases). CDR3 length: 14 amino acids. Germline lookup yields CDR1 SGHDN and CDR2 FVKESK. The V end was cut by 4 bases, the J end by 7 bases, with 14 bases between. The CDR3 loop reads CASSRQGGSNIQYF. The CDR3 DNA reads TGTGCCAGCAGCCGACAGGGAGGCTCGAACATTCAGTACTTC.

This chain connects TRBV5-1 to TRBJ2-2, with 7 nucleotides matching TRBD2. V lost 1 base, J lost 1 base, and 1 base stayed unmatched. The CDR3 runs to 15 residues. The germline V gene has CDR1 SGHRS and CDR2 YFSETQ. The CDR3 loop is CASSLREGNTGELFF. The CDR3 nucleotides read TGCGCCAGCAGCTTGAGGGAGGGGAACACCGGGGAGCTGTTTTTT.

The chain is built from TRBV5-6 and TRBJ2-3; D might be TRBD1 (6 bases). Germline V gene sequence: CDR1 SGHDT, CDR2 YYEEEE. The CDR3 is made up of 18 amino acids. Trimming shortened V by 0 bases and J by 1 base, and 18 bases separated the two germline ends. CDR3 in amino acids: CASSLERGQPQGTDTQYF. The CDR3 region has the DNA TGTGCCAGCAGCTTGGAACGAGGACAGCCCCAGGGCACAGATACGCAGTATTTT.

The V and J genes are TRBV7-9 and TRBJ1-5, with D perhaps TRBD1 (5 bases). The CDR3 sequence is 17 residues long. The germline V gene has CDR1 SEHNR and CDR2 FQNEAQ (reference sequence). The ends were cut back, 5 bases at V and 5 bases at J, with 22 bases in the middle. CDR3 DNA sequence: TGTGCCAGCAGCAATTTTTTGGATCAGGGCCCGGATCAGCCCCAGCATTTT. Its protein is CASSNFLDQGPDQPQHF.

This chain's CDR3 is CASSIDRQGTLNQPQHF. CDR3 bases: TGTGCCAGTAGTATAGATCGTCAGGGAACCCTCAATCAGCCCCAGCATTTT. The chain couples TRBV19 to TRBJ1-5; tentative D call: TRBD1 (5 bases). The CDR3 is 17 amino acids. Germline CDR1 reads LNHDA; CDR2 reads SQIVND (reference sequence). V was cut by 0 bases and J by 3 bases, with 15 bases left in between.

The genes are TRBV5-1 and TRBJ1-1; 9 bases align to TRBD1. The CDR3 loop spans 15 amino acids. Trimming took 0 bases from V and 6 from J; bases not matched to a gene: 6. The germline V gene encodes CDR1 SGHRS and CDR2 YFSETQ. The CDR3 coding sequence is TGCGCCAGCAGCTTGGGTAGGGACAGGGCCGCTGAAGCTTTCTTT. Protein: CASSLGRDRAAEAFF.

CDR3 coding DNA: TGTGCCAGCAGCTTGACCCGGTGGACTAGCGGGACCTACGAGCAGTACTTC. Encoded protein: CASSLTRWTSGTYEQYF. The chain recombines TRBV7-8 with TRBJ2-5, with TRBD2 matching over 12 bases. The J call may be faulty, since TRBJ2-7 better matches the DNA end. This CDR3 is 17 amino acids long. Germline CDR1 reads SGHVS; CDR2 reads FQNEAQ.

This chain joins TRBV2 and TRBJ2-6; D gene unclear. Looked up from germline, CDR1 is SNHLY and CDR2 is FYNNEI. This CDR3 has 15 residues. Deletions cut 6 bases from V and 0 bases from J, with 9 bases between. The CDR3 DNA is TGTGCCAGCAGCTCGTCCCTCTCTGGGGCCAACGTCCTGACTTTC. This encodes CASSSSLSGANVLTF.

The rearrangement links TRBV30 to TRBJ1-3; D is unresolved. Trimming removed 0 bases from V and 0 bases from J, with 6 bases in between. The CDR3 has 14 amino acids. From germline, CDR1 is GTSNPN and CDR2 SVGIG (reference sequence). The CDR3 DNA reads TGTGCCTGGAGTGTTTCCGGCTCTGGAAACACCATATATTTT. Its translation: CAWSVSGSGNTIYF.

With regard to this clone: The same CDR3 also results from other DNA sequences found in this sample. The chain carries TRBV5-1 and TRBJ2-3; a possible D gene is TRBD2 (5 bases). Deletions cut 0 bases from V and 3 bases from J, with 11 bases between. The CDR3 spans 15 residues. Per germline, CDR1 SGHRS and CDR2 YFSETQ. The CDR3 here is CASSLDGRVTDTQYF. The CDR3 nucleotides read TGCGCCAGCAGCTTGGACGGGCGGGTAACAGATACGCAGTATTTT.

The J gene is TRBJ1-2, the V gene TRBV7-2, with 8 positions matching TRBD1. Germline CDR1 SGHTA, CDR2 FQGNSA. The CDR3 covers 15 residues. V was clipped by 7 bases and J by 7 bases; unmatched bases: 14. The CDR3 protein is CASTGQGQGLGGYTF. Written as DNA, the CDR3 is TGTGCCAGCACAGGACAGGGCCAGGGCCTGGGTGGCTACACCTTC.

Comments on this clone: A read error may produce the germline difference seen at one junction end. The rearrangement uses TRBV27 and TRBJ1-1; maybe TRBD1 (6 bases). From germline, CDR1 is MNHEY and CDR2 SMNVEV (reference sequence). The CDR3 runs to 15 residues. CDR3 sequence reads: CASSPPGHRNTAAFF. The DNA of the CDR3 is TGTGCCAGCAGTCCACCGGGACACAGGAACACTGCAGCTTTCTTT.

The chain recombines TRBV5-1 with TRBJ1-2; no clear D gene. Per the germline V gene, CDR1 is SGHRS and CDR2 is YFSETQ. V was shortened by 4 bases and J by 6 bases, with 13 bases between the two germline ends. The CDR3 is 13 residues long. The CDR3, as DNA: TGCGCCAGCAGCCTGGACGGTTTAAATGGCTACACCTTC. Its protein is CASSLDGLNGYTF.

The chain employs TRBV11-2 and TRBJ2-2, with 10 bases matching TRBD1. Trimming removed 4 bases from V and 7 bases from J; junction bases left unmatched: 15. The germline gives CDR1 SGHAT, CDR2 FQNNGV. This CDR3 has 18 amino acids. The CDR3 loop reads CASSWLPMDRGADGELFF. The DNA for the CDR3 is TGTGCCAGCAGCTGGTTGCCGATGGACAGGGGGGCCGACGGGGAGCTGTTTTTT.

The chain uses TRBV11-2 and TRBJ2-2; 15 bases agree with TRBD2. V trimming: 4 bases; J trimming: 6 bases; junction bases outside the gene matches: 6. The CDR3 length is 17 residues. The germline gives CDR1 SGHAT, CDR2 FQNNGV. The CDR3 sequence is CASSSGLAGGRAGELFF. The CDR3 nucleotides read TGTGCCAGCAGCTCGGGACTAGCGGGAGGCCGAGCCGGGGAGCTGTTTTTT.

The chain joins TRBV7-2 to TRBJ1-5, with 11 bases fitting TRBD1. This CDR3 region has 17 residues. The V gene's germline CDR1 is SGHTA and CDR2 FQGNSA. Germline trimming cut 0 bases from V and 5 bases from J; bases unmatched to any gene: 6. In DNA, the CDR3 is TGTGCCAGCAGCTTAGCGCTTGGGACAGGGGGGGATCAGCCCCAGCATTTT. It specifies CASSLALGTGGDQPQHF.

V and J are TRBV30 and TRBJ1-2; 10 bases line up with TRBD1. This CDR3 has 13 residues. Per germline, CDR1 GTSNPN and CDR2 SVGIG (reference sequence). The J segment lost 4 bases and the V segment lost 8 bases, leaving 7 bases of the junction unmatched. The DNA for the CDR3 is TGTGCCCTCGCTGGGGACAGGGGCTATGGCTACACCTTC. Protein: CALAGDRGYGYTF.

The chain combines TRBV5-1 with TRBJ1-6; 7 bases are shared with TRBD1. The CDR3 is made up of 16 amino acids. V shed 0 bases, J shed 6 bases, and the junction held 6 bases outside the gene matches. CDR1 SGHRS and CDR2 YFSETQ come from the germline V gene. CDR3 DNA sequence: TGCGCCAGCAGCTTGGAGGGGGCTGCCTTTAATTCACCCCTCCACTTT. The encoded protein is CASSLEGAAFNSPLHF.